The 21 T cell receptor beta chains below all came from one sample that was sequenced in a study of T cell clusters in autoimmune cytopenias. TRB was amplified from about 270 ng of peripheral blood genomic DNA per sample. One tube held mixed TRB-A and TRB-B primer pools for touch-down PCR. TCRdb re-called the multiplex PCR reads and shows each CDR3 protein once, DNA omitted. This table lists 5,000 to 6,500 distinct CDR3 sequences. The same data also went into a second study, on T cell repertoires in aging, cancer and after chemotherapy.

The sequenced material came from peripheral blood. These receptors all come from a human donor in good health.

The chain combines TRBV12-3 or TRBV12-4 with TRBJ1-1; there is no DNA to check the TCRdb D call of TRBD1. The CDR3 is 15 residues long. The chain's CDR3 is CASSPRTGPNTEAFF.

Frequency places this clonotype as medium-sized. The CDR3 region is CASSLAGFYEQYF. V and J are TRBV27 and TRBJ2-7; with no DNA, the TCRdb D assignment of TRBD1 cannot be verified. This CDR3 comprises 13 residues. The V gene's germline CDR1 is MNHEY and CDR2 SMNVEV (reference sequence).

The V and J genes are TRBV5-4 and TRBJ2-7; there is no DNA to check the TCRdb D call of TRBD2. The CDR3 spans 19 residues. Germline CDR1 is SGHNT and CDR2 is YYREEE (reference sequence). CDR3 sequence: CASSPTRREGGLPPYEQYF.

This clonotype registers medium-sized by frequency. The chain recombines TRBV15 with TRBJ2-5; lacking DNA, the TRBD1 call made by TCRdb goes unchecked. Germline CDR1 and CDR2: LNHNV and YYDKDF (reference sequence). The CDR3 loop spans 12 amino acids. CDR3 sequence reads: CATSGHRETQYF.

The gene calls are TRBV6-6 and TRBJ2-3; TCRdb reports TRBD2, a call that lacks DNA to check it against. Germline V CDR1 and CDR2: MNHNY, SVGAGI (reference sequence). The CDR3 contains 17 residues. CDR3 residues: CASSQGGLAGSTDTQYF.

This clonotype is called medium-sized based on its frequency. The chain combines TRBV19 with TRBJ1-2. Germline V gene data show CDR1 as LNHDA and CDR2 as SQIVND (reference sequence). CDR3 length: 14 residues. The CDR3 region is CASSIYEANYGYTF.

This clonotype is called medium-sized based on its frequency. The chain carries TRBV29-1 and TRBJ2-7; TCRdb calls TRBD2, which cannot be checked without DNA. Per the germline V gene, CDR1 is SQVTM and CDR2 is ANQGSEA. CDR3 size: 15 residues. This CDR3 is CSVDSTSGSSSEQYF.

This chain uses TRBV7-9 with TRBJ2-7; TCRdb lists TRBD2, though no DNA is available to test this call. The CDR3 is 16 residues long. Germline CDR1 reads SEHNR; CDR2 reads FQNEAQ (reference sequence). CDR3 protein: CASSSSPRGRTYEQYF.

This clonotype registers large by frequency. The chain uses TRBV29-1 and TRBJ2-1; the D gene TCRdb calls, TRBD1, cannot be checked with no DNA. The CDR3 is 12 amino acids. Germline V gives CDR1 SQVTM, CDR2 ANQGSEA. CDR3: CSVVGTGNEQFF.

This rearrangement joins TRBV11-3 to TRBJ1-2; TCRdb's D call, TRBD1, is unchecked because there is no DNA. This CDR3 region has 16 residues. Germline loops: CDR1 SGHNT, CDR2 YENEEA. This CDR3 reads CASSPTGFGTLNGYTF.

This clonotype is called medium-sized (0.01 to 0.1%) based on its frequency. This chain links TRBV6-1 with TRBJ1-2; without DNA, the TCRdb call of TRBD1 cannot be checked. The CDR3 spans 14 residues. The germline V gene has CDR1 MNHNS and CDR2 SASEGT. The CDR3 protein is CASSEGAGGYGYTF.

This clonotype is identified as medium-sized (0.01 to 0.1%) from frequency. The chain combines TRBV7-6 with TRBJ2-6. The CDR3 totals 15 residues. The germline gives CDR1 SGHVS, CDR2 FNYEAQ. The CDR3 sequence is CASTPTVDRANVLTF.

V usage is TRBV19 and J usage is TRBJ1-1; TCRdb's D gene call, TRBD1, goes unchecked for lack of DNA. The CDR3 is 13 residues long. Germline CDR1 is LNHDA and CDR2 is SQIVND (reference sequence). This CDR3 is CAIHLRTGGGAFF.

This clonotype ranks as medium-sized in terms of frequency. The chain is built from TRBV7-6 and TRBJ1-1; the TRBD1 assignment by TCRdb is unverifiable without DNA. In germline, CDR1 is SGHVS, CDR2 FNYEAQ. This CDR3 region has 14 residues. This CDR3 reads CASSLAQGNTEAFF.

J is TRBJ1-6 and V is TRBV24-1; TCRdb's D call, TRBD1, is unchecked because there is no DNA. The CDR3 is made up of 14 amino acids. Germline V lookup: CDR1 KGHDR, CDR2 SFDVKD. This chain's CDR3 is CATSDPPGNSPLHF.

The chain recombines TRBV5-1 with TRBJ2-7; TCRdb designates TRBD1, a call that cannot be tested without DNA. CDR3 length: 14 amino acids. CDR1 is SGHRS, CDR2 YFSETQ, per germline. The CDR3 sequence: CASSFAGQRREQYF.

The rearrangement uses TRBV12-3 or TRBV12-4 and TRBJ2-7; TCRdb's D call, TRBD1, is unchecked because there is no DNA. This CDR3 region has 14 residues. This CDR3 is CASSPGTASYEQYF.

The chain joins TRBV20-1 to TRBJ2-1; without DNA, the TCRdb call of TRBD2 cannot be checked. There are 14 residues in the CDR3. Germline V gene lookup returns CDR1 DFQATT and CDR2 SNEGSKA (reference sequence). The CDR3 sequence is CSARSGESFDEQFF.

This clonotype is labeled medium-sized based on frequency. The chain employs TRBV27 and TRBJ2-3. Germline CDR1 is MNHEY and CDR2 is SMNVEV (reference sequence). The CDR3 is made up of 15 amino acids. The CDR3 spells CASSSARFGTDTQYF.

CDR3 region: CASSIGWTDNSNQPQHF. J is TRBJ1-5 and V is TRBV19. The CDR3 has 17 residues. Germline values: CDR1 LNHDA, CDR2 SQIVND (reference sequence). The whole variable domain, filled in from reference TRBV19 and TRBJ1-5, reads DGGITQSPKYLFRKEGQNVTLSCEQNLNHDAMYWYRQDPGQGLRLIYYSQIVNDFQKGDIAEGYSVSREKKESFPLTVTSAQKNPTAFYLCASSIGWTDNSNQPQHFGDGTRLSIL.

The chain employs TRBV12-3 or TRBV12-4 and TRBJ1-2. The length of the CDR3 is 13 residues. The CDR3 loop reads CASSYFRDYGYTF.